Shown below are 27 T cell receptor beta chains from a single sample sequenced in a study of T cell repertoires in cytomegalovirus infection. Using its own MiXCR run on the reads, TCRdb lists one record per CDR3 protein. The table lists 490,000 or so distinct CDR3 sequences, around 11% of them singletons. Sequences were obtained from PBMCs. These receptors came from a human donor in good health (CMV status not recorded). Some clones in this sample may be carry-over from other donors' samples.

This clonotype showed up many times. The J gene is TRBJ2-7, the V gene TRBV7-9; D is unclear. Germline loops: CDR1 SEHNR, CDR2 FQNEAQ (reference sequence). The V end lost 6 bases, the J end lost 2 bases, and 14 bases lay between the germline ends. The CDR3 is 14 amino acids. As DNA, the CDR3 is TGTGCCAGCAGACCGCCCAAGGGTCCCTACGAGCAGTACTTC. Its translation is CASRPPKGPYEQYF.

In this sample, this clonotype turned up many times. This chain connects TRBV7-3 to TRBJ2-7, with TRBD1 identical over 7 bases. V was clipped by 4 bases and J by 3 bases; unmatched bases: 9. The CDR3 runs to 15 residues. Germline values: CDR1 SGHTA, CDR2 FQGTGA. CDR3 bases: TGTGCCAGCAGCTACCAACAGGGGTTGCTCTACGAGCAGTACTTC. This codes for CASSYQQGLLYEQYF.

The table lists this clonotype with many counts. The V and J genes are TRBV7-2 and TRBJ2-1, with TRBD2 identical over 12 bases. Germline-derived CDR1 and CDR2 are SGHTA and FQGNSA. V lost 1 base and J lost 6; bases outside the gene matches: 4. This CDR3 contains 16 residues. CDR3 loop: CASSLVASGRGNEQFF. For the CDR3, the DNA is TGTGCCAGCAGCTTAGTTGCTAGCGGGAGGGGCAATGAGCAGTTCTTC.

J is TRBJ1-1 and V is TRBV12-3 or TRBV12-4, with D hard to call. This CDR3 is built from 15 residues. Trimming removed 2 bases at V and 0 bases at J, with 10 bases between. CDR3 in amino acids: CASSLNGQLNTEAFF. The DNA of the CDR3 is TGTGCCAGCAGTTTAAACGGGCAGCTGAACACTGAAGCTTTCTTT.

This clonotype was counted at least ten times. The chain uses TRBV7-8 and TRBJ1-4; D not certain. This CDR3 has 14 amino acids. V was clipped by 2 bases and J by 7 bases, with 11 bases between them. CDR1 is SGHVS, CDR2 FQNEAQ, per germline. The CDR3 bases are TGTGCCAGCAGCTTACGAAGGCGGAGTGAAAAACTGTTTTTT. Amino acid sequence: CASSLRRRSEKLFF.

The rearrangement uses TRBV5-6 and TRBJ2-7, with 13 bases that match TRBD2. The CDR3 loop spans 18 amino acids. Looked up from germline, CDR1 is SGHDT and CDR2 is YYEEEE. V was clipped by 3 bases and J by 3 bases; unmatched bases: 12. The CDR3 sequence: CASSYRAPGLAGDYEQYF. Here the CDR3 DNA reads TGTGCCAGCAGCTACAGGGCCCCTGGACTAGCGGGAGACTACGAGCAGTACTTC.

This clonotype was counted a few times. J is TRBJ1-2 and V is TRBV29-1; weak D call: TRBD1 (5 bases). V was clipped by 3 bases and J by 2 bases, with 13 bases between them. Germline CDR1 is SQVTM and CDR2 is ANQGSEA. The CDR3 has 14 residues. The CDR3 is CSVDRRGTNYGYTF. The CDR3 nucleotides are TGCAGCGTTGACCGCCGGGGCACGAACTATGGCTACACCTTC.

The table lists this clonotype with many counts. The chain links TRBV11-2 to TRBJ2-5; tentatively, D is TRBD1 (6 bases). CDR3 size: 14 residues. CDR1 is SGHAT, CDR2 FQNNGV, per germline. The V end was cut by 5 bases, the J end by 1 base, with 11 bases between. In DNA, the CDR3 is TGTGCCAGCAGCCCCGGACAGAGCCAAGAGACCCAGTACTTC. It is translated as CASSPGQSQETQYF. The full variable domain, its missing parts supplied by reference TRBV11-2 and TRBJ2-5, is EAGVAQSPRYKIIEKRQSVAFWCNPISGHATLYWYQQILGQGPKLLIQFQNNGVVDDSQLPKDRFSAERLKGVDSTLKIQPAKLEDSAVYLCASSPGQSQETQYFGPGTRLLVL.

In this sample, this clonotype turned up many times. V usage is TRBV30 and J usage is TRBJ1-2; weak D call: TRBD1 (5 bases). With 3 bases removed from V and 7 bases from J, the gap between germline ends came to 21 bases. Germline V CDR1 and CDR2: GTSNPN, SVGIG (reference sequence). The CDR3 consists of 15 residues. CDR3: CAWSDEDSPNCGYTF. CDR3 in DNA: TGTGCCTGGAGCGATGAAGACAGCCCAAATTGTGGCTACACCTTC.

This clonotype was found many times. This rearrangement joins TRBV20-1 to TRBJ2-7; the D is unclear. This CDR3 contains 12 residues. CDR1 DFQATT and CDR2 SNEGSKA come from the germline V gene (reference sequence). V was clipped by 3 bases and J by 6 bases, with 12 bases between them. The CDR3 loop reads CSARENRAEQYF. DNA for the CDR3: TGCAGTGCTAGGGAAAATCGGGCCGAGCAGTACTTC.

The sample holds a few counts of this clonotype. The rearrangement uses TRBV15 and TRBJ2-7; D is uncertain. CDR1 LNHNV and CDR2 YYDKDF come from the germline V gene (reference sequence). V was cut by 1 base and J by 3 bases, with 16 bases left in between. The CDR3 contains 16 residues. DNA for the CDR3: TGTGCCACCAGCAGAGCGGGTAGCCAAGCCAGCTACGAGCAGTACTTC. Amino acid sequence: CATSRAGSQASYEQYF.

This chain joins TRBV2 and TRBJ2-1; no clear D gene. CDR3 length equals 14 residues. V was cut by 7 bases and J by 5 bases, with 15 bases left in between. The germline gives CDR1 SNHLY, CDR2 FYNNEI. This chain's CDR3 is CASTPEGYNNEQFF. In DNA, the CDR3 is TGTGCCAGCACCCCGGAAGGGTACAACAATGAGCAGTTCTTC.

This clonotype was recorded many times. The chain uses TRBV19 and TRBJ2-7; D not resolved. The ends were cut back, 3 bases at V and 4 bases at J, with 10 bases in the middle. CDR3 size: 13 residues. Germline lookup yields CDR1 LNHDA and CDR2 SQIVND (reference sequence). The CDR3 loop reads CASSMSGRYEQYF. In DNA form, the CDR3 reads TGTGCCAGTAGTATGTCCGGAAGATACGAGCAGTACTTC.

This clonotype occurred a few times. The genes are TRBV29-1 and TRBJ1-2; TRBD1 aligns across 10 bases. After removal of 6 bases from V and 2 bases from J, the junction contained 0 bases not matched to a gene. Germline V lookup: CDR1 SQVTM, CDR2 ANQGSEA. There are 12 residues in the CDR3. The CDR3 here is CSVDRGNYGYTF. The CDR3, as DNA: TGCAGCGTGGACAGGGGGAACTATGGCTACACCTTC.

This clonotype was picked up many times. This CDR3 reads CASSSPLAPGPSNEQFF. The CDR3, as DNA: TGTGCCAGCAGTTCCCCCCTAGCGCCCGGCCCTTCCAATGAGCAGTTCTTC. The V gene is TRBV12-3 or TRBV12-4, the J gene TRBJ2-1; tentatively, D is TRBD2 (6 bases). V was cut by 4 bases and J by 6 bases, with 22 bases left in between. The CDR3 length is 17 residues.

Ten or more counts support this clonotype. The V call is TRBV19, the J call TRBJ1-1, with 10 bases that match TRBD1. The CDR3 is 16 residues long. Per the germline V gene, CDR1 is LNHDA and CDR2 is SQIVND (reference sequence). The V gene end was trimmed by 5 bases and the J gene end by 3 bases; junction bases not matched to a gene: 9. CDR3 sequence: CASSGRDRGTDTEAFF. CDR3 nucleotide sequence: TGTGCCAGTAGTGGCCGGGACAGGGGTACGGACACTGAAGCTTTCTTT.

The chain joins TRBV3-1 to TRBJ1-2; D is uncertain. This CDR3 region has 14 residues. Germline V lookup: CDR1 LGHDT, CDR2 YNNKEL (reference sequence). Trimming took 0 bases from V and 2 from J, leaving 7 bases between them. Written as DNA, the CDR3 is TGTGCCAGCAGCCAAGATTTCGGGAACTATGGCTACACCTTC. It yields the protein CASSQDFGNYGYTF.

This clonotype came up once. V is TRBV19 and J is TRBJ1-2; the match to TRBD1 covers 8 bases. Germline CDR1 and CDR2: LNHDA and SQIVND (reference sequence). This CDR3 comprises 13 residues. V dropped 8 bases and J dropped 7; count of bases not matched to a gene: 9. The CDR3 DNA reads TGTGCCAGTGGCCCCTGGGACAGGACTGGCTACACCTTC. The encoded protein is CASGPWDRTGYTF.

This clonotype occurred many times. J is TRBJ2-5 and V is TRBV7-2, with D uncertain. CDR1 and CDR2 (germline): SGHTA, FQGNSA. The CDR3 loop spans 13 amino acids. Trimming took off 3 bases at V and 1 base at J, with 6 bases between the two ends. As DNA, the CDR3 is TGTGCCAGCAGCTTCGGCGGCCAAGAGACCCAGTACTTC. It is translated as CASSFGGQETQYF.

The chain couples TRBV20-1 to TRBJ2-2; 8 bases agree with TRBD1. Looked up from germline, CDR1 is DFQATT and CDR2 is SNEGSKA (reference sequence). V shed 1 base, J shed 3 bases, and the junction held 13 bases outside the gene matches. The CDR3 extends over 18 amino acids. CDR3 nucleotides: TGCAGTGCTAGAGCCCCAGGGGGCGGAGGGGTTTACACCGGGGAGCTGTTTTTT. This gives the protein CSARAPGGGGVYTGELFF.

This clonotype was seen only once. A much larger clone differs by one base, so this may be a read error. CDR3 coding DNA: TGTGCCAGCAGCCCCGCACAGGGGAGAATGAACACTGAAGCTTTCTTT. This sequence encodes CASSPAQGRMNTEAFF. The chain recombines TRBV11-2 with TRBJ1-1; 7 bases align to TRBD1. The CDR3 is made up of 16 amino acids. V was clipped by 5 bases and J by 0 bases; unmatched bases: 9. Germline CDR1 reads SGHAT; CDR2 reads FQNNGV. Full variable domain (rest looked up from reference TRBV11-2 and TRBJ1-1): EAGVAQSPRYKIIEKRQSVAFWCNPISGHATLYWYQQILGQGPKLLIQFQNNGVVDDSQLPKDRFSAERLKGVDSTLKIQPAKLEDSAVYLCASSPAQGRMNTEAFFGQGTRLTVV.

This clonotype was counted a few times. The gene calls are TRBV12-3 or TRBV12-4 and TRBJ2-2, with D unclear. The germline V and J ends were trimmed by 4 bases and 10 bases, with 10 bases remaining between them. The CDR3 is made up of 12 amino acids. The CDR3 DNA reads TGTGCCAGCAGTTCCCCTCCCAAGGAGCTGTTTTTT. This sequence encodes CASSSPPKELFF.

This clonotype showed up just a few times. The CDR3 is CASSMDVGNTIYF. CDR3 bases: TGTGCCAGTAGTATGGACGTTGGAAACACCATATATTTT. The V and J genes are TRBV19 and TRBJ1-3; D is ambiguous. V was shortened by 3 bases and J by 3 bases, with 6 bases between the two germline ends. Germline CDR1 reads LNHDA; CDR2 reads SQIVND (reference sequence). The CDR3 is 13 residues long.

This clonotype was detected many times. The V and J genes are TRBV28 and TRBJ2-5, with TRBD1 as a possible D gene (7 bases). The CDR3 runs 14 residues. The germline CDR1 and CDR2 sequences are MDHEN and SYDVKM. V lost 3 bases to trimming and J lost 5 bases, with 13 bases between them. In DNA form, the CDR3 reads TGTGCCAGCAGTTTTGACAGGGAGGCGGAGACCCAGTACTTC. Translation gives CASSFDREAETQYF. The whole variable domain, remainder taken from reference TRBV28 and TRBJ2-5, is DVKVTQSSRYLVKRTGEKVFLECVQDMDHENMFWYRQDPGLGLRLIYFSYDVKMKEKGDIPEGYSVSREKKERFSLILESASTNQTSMYLCASSFDREAETQYFGPGTRLLVL.

This clonotype was detected ten times or more. The V gene is TRBV19, the J gene TRBJ1-5; D not resolved. The CDR3 covers 13 residues. Germline V CDR1 and CDR2: LNHDA, SQIVND (reference sequence). Deletions cut 7 bases from V and 7 bases from J, with 14 bases between. The CDR3 is CASKEPGRQPQHF. CDR3 in DNA: TGTGCCAGTAAGGAGCCAGGCAGACAGCCCCAGCATTTT.

The genes are TRBV2 and TRBJ1-1; 8 bases align to TRBD1. The length of the CDR3 is 15 residues. Germline lookup yields CDR1 SNHLY and CDR2 FYNNEI. V dropped 4 bases and J dropped 1; count of bases not matched to a gene: 5. In nucleotides, the CDR3 is TGTGCCAGCAGTGTTGGGGGGACAGGGAACACTGAAGCTTTCTTT. Its translation is CASSVGGTGNTEAFF.

This clonotype has a count of ten or more. V usage is TRBV28 and J usage is TRBJ2-2; 11 bases match TRBD2. Trimming took 5 bases from V and 6 from J; bases not matched to a gene: 8. The CDR3 totals 16 residues. The germline V gene has CDR1 MDHEN and CDR2 SYDVKM. This CDR3 reads CASSPLLAGGPGELFF. The CDR3 DNA reads TGTGCCAGCAGTCCACTGTTAGCGGGAGGGCCCGGGGAGCTGTTTTTT.